One T cell receptor beta chain is described in this entry. The data stem from a study of blood T cell repertoires in COVID-19. Clones were read by immunoSEQ multiplex PCR, and TCRdb kept only the in-frame ones, dropping some. The sample gives around 200,000 clones, 70% to 90% of which show up once; about 4.7% is in the top ten. The clonotype comes from a woman aged 25-40 years who had been exposed to COVID-19. The source material was PBMCs or T cells enriched from blood (not recorded which).

In DNA, the CDR3 is TGTGCCAGCAGTTACTCGTCCCGACAGGGTGGCGAGCAGTACTTC. It encodes CASSYSSRQGGEQYF. This chain connects TRBV6-5 to TRBJ2-7; 7 positions agree with TRBD1. CDR1 is MNHEY and CDR2 is SVGAGI in the germline V gene. V was pared by 0 bases and J by 6 bases, with 8 bases of the junction left unmatched. This CDR3 has 15 amino acids.